A single sample is the source of the 10 T cell receptor beta chains below, sequenced in a study of blood T cell repertoires in COVID-19. Sequenced by immunoSEQ multiplex PCR; TCRdb stores in-frame clones only, minus some. The sample contains about half a million clones, 89% of which appear only once. The sample taken for sequencing was peripheral blood. The receptors here all came from a man aged 18 to 30 with COVID-19, enrolled during active disease.

This clone has only a few counts. The chain couples TRBV19 to TRBJ1-2; 9 nucleotides align to TRBD1. Germline lookup yields CDR1 LNHDA and CDR2 SQIVND (reference sequence). The length of the CDR3 is 14 residues. With 5 bases clipped from V and 7 bases from J, the junction kept 8 bases outside the gene matches. CDR3 sequence reads: CASSLRTGAGGYTF. The CDR3 DNA is TGTGCCAGTAGTCTCCGGACAGGGGCAGGTGGCTACACCTTC.

The rearrangement joins TRBV6-1 to TRBJ1-3; possibly TRBD1 for D (6 bases). Germline CDR1 MNHNS, CDR2 SASEGT. The CDR3 is 14 residues long. V was trimmed by 1 base and J by 7 bases, leaving 11 bases between them. CDR3 sequence (DNA): TGTGCCAGCAGTGAAGGTCAGAGGGGGAACACCATATATTTT. Translation gives CASSEGQRGNTIYF.

This chain links TRBV7-8 with TRBJ1-2; D is perhaps TRBD1 (6 bases). The V gene's germline CDR1 is SGHVS and CDR2 FQNEAQ. Between the trimmed V and J ends, which lost 5 bases and 4 bases, there was a span of 17 bases. This CDR3 is built from 15 residues. In DNA form, the CDR3 reads TGTGCCAGCAGCCTGCGACAGGATCTAGGCTATGGCTACACCTTC. Residues: CASSLRQDLGYGYTF.

J is TRBJ2-1 and V is TRBV15; TRBD2 matches at 13 bases. In germline, CDR1 is LNHNV, CDR2 YYDKDF (reference sequence). V lost 5 bases to trimming and J lost 9 bases; unmatched junction nucleotides: 13. The CDR3 covers 17 residues. In nucleotides, the CDR3 is TGTGCCACCAGCGTATCCCGGACTAGCGGGGGAGTCAGTGAGCAGTTCTTC. Its translation is CATSVSRTSGGVSEQFF.

J is TRBJ2-3 and V is TRBV5-1; a weak D match, TRBD2 (6 bases). This CDR3 is built from 16 residues. Trimming cost V 4 bases and J 1 base, with 16 bases left between them. From germline, CDR1 is SGHRS and CDR2 YFSETQ. CDR3 residues: CASSPPLTGGTDTQYF. The CDR3 DNA reads TGCGCCAGCAGCCCGCCCTTGACGGGGGGCACAGATACGCAGTATTTT.

This clone came up once. The chain recombines TRBV6-5 with TRBJ1-5; D is uncertain. The CDR3 is 13 residues long. V gave up 5 bases and J gave up 4 bases, with 9 bases separating them. Germline V CDR1 and CDR2: MNHEY, SVGAGI. For the CDR3, the DNA is TGTGCCAGCAGTCTAGACGGAAATCAGCCCCAGCATTTT. Translating gives CASSLDGNQPQHF.

This clone was observed a single time. V gene TRBV7-9 combines with J gene TRBJ2-5, with 8 bases matching TRBD2. The germline V gene has CDR1 SEHNR and CDR2 FQNEAQ (reference sequence). The CDR3 runs 14 residues. J gave up 3 bases and V 4 bases, and 4 bases lay outside the gene matches. DNA for the CDR3: TGTGCCAGCAGCTCCCGGGGGGGTGAAGAGACCCAGTACTTC. Translated, it gives CASSSRGGEETQYF. Combining the CDR3 with reference TRBV7-9 and TRBJ2-5 gives the whole variable domain DTGVSQNPRHKITKRGQNVTFRCDPISEHNRLYWYRQTLGQGPEFLTYFQNEAQLEKSRLLSDRFSAERPKGSFSTLEIQRTEQGDSAMYLCASSSRGGEETQYFGPGTRLLVL.

This clone occurred once. The chain recombines TRBV7-9 with TRBJ2-1; 7 nucleotides align to TRBD2. CDR1 SEHNR and CDR2 FQNEAQ come from the germline V gene (reference sequence). The CDR3 is 14 residues long. The trim removed 9 bases at V and 6 bases at J, leaving 11 bases unmatched. CDR3 nucleotide sequence: TGTGCCAGGGGCGTCGGCGGGAGACCCAATGAGCAGTTCTTC. Amino acid sequence: CARGVGGRPNEQFF. The full variable domain, rest sourced from reference TRBV7-9 and TRBJ2-1, is DTGVSQNPRHKITKRGQNVTFRCDPISEHNRLYWYRQTLGQGPEFLTYFQNEAQLEKSRLLSDRFSAERPKGSFSTLEIQRTEQGDSAMYLCARGVGGRPNEQFFGPGTRLTVL.

The rearrangement uses TRBV27 and TRBJ2-2; TRBD1 matches 10 bases. The germline gives CDR1 MNHEY, CDR2 SMNVEV (reference sequence). The ends lost 5 bases at V and 3 bases at J; junction bases unmatched: 6. The CDR3 loop spans 16 amino acids. The CDR3 protein is CASSTRQGADTGELFF. CDR3 bases: TGTGCCAGCAGTACACGACAGGGGGCTGACACCGGGGAGCTGTTTTTT.

The V call is TRBV27, the J call TRBJ2-2, with D possibly being TRBD2 (6 bases). The CDR3 is 16 residues long. Trimming removed 2 bases at V and 1 base at J, with 11 bases between. The germline V gene has CDR1 MNHEY and CDR2 SMNVEV (reference sequence). The CDR3 nucleotides are TGTGCCAGCAGTTTAAGGCGGGGCCGGAACACCGGGGAGCTGTTTTTT. Translation gives CASSLRRGRNTGELFF.